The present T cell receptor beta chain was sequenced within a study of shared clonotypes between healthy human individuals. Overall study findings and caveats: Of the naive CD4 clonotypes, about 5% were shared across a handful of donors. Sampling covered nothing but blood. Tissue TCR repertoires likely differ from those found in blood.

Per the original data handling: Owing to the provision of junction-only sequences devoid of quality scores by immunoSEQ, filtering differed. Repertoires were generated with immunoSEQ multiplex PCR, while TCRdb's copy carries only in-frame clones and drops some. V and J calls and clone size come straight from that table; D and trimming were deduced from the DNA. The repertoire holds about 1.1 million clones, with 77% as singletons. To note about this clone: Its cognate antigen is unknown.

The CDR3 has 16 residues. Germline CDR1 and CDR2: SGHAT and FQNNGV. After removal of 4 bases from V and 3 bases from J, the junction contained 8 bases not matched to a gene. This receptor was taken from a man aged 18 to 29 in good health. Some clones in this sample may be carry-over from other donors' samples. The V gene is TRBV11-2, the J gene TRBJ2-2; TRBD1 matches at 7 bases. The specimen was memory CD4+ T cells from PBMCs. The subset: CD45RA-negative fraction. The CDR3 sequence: CASSSMRQGYTGELFF. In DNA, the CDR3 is TGTGCCAGCAGCTCCATGAGACAGGGCTACACCGGGGAGCTGTTTTTT.